This paragraph reports one TCR beta chain. As yet, its antigen is unknown. The sample is drawn from a study of somatic mutations in cytotoxic T cells in rheumatoid arthritis. Study summary: It was right after diagnosis, before any treatment, that patient blood (nearly 31 ml EDTA) was drawn. Some V beta antibody-stained T-cell populations were flow-sorted at nearly 100% purity, including V beta1+ cells sequenced for TCRB.

Overall study findings and caveats: A single CD8+ clone exceeded 20% of CD8+ cells in about an eighth of the roughly 60 patients.

The V segment lost 8 bases and the J segment 4 bases; nucleotides outside the gene matches: 9. The germline V gene encodes CDR1 ENHRY and CDR2 SYGVKD. The CDR3 sequence is 14 residues long. In the study's own analysis: Some patient CD8+ clones were larger than 1%, and these rarely matched published virus-specific TCRB sequences. Clones were sequenced by immunoSEQ multiplex PCR, and TCRdb holds only the in-frame ones, with some missing. The DNA was the basis for D and trimming; V, J and clone size are from that table. The table lists about 4,800 clones, about 80% of them singletons, with about 67% in the top ten.

The V and J genes are TRBV10-3 and TRBJ1-2; 8 bases match TRBD1. Sequences were derived from CD8+ T cells sorted from blood, sampled at a follow-up visit. This receptor was identified in a man aged 35 to 55 with rheumatoid arthritis. The CDR3 DNA follows: TGTGCCATCCCGGCCCCAGGACAGGGCTATGGCTACACCTTC. Its translation is CAIPAPGQGYGYTF.